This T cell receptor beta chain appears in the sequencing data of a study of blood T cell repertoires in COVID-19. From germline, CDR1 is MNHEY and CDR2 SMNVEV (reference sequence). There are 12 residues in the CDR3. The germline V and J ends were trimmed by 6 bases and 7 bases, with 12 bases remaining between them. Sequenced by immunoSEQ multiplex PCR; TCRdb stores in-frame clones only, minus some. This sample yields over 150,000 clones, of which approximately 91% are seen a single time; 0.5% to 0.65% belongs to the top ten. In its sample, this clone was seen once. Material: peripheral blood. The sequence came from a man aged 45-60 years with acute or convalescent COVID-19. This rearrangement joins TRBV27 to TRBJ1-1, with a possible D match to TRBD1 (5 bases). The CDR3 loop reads CASRAGGGEAFF. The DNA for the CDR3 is TGTGCCAGCAGGGCGGGGGGAGGTGAAGCTTTCTTT.